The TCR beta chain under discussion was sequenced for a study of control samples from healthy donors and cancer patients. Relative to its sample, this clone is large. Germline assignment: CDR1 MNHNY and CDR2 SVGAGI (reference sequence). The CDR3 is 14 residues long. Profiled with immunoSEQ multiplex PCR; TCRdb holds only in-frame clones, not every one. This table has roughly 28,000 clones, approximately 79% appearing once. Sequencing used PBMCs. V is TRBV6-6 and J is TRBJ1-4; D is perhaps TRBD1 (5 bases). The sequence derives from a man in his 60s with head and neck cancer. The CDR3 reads CALRVQGGDEKLFF. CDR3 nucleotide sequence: TGTGCACTGCGGGTTCAGGGCGGGGATGAAAAACTGTTTTTT.